These 2 T cell receptor beta chains originate from one sample sequenced in a study of blood T cell repertoires in COVID-19. Method: immunoSEQ multiplex PCR; TCRdb's copy keeps in-frame clones and lacks some. The table lists around 300,000 clones, approximately 85% of them singletons. Sequencing used peripheral blood. Receptor source: a human donor in a cohort sampled during active COVID-19.

For this clone: Other DNA variants within this sample encode the same CDR3. The chain employs TRBV5-1 and TRBJ2-2; TRBD1 is a possible D gene (5 bases). This CDR3 region has 15 residues. Germline V CDR1 and CDR2: SGHRS, YFSETQ. Trimming removed 1 base at V and 2 bases at J, with 9 bases between. This chain's CDR3 is CASSLSRTNTGELFF. DNA for the CDR3: TGCGCCAGCAGCTTGAGTAGGACAAACACCGGGGAGCTGTTTTTT.

This clone was seen a handful of times. The DNA of the CDR3 is TGTGCCAGCAGCTTAGGACGGGGGAGCTCCTATAATTCACCCCTCCACTTT. It yields the protein CASSLGRGSSYNSPLHF. The J gene is TRBJ1-6, the V gene TRBV5-4, with D possibly matching TRBD1 (5 bases). Per the germline V gene, CDR1 is SGHNT and CDR2 is YYREEE (reference sequence). Trimming stripped 2 bases from V and 0 bases from J, with 12 bases between. The CDR3 sequence is 17 residues long.